Below, 3 T cell receptor beta chains from the same sample are listed, as sequenced in a study of OX40 agonist ivuxolimab in advanced cancers. Sequencing was performed with immunoSEQ multiplex PCR; in TCRdb, only in-frame clones are kept and a portion is missing. The sample records more than 50,000 clones, 85% to 90% being singletons. The sample here was CD4+ or CD8+ T cells sorted from blood, taken in a trial of the OX40 agonist ivuxolimab. All receptors derive from an adult with an advanced solid tumor such as melanoma, head and neck, liver or kidney cancer.

The J gene is TRBJ2-1, the V gene TRBV10-3; D gene uncertain. CDR1 and CDR2 from the germline V gene are ENHRY and SYGVKD. CDR3 length equals 18 residues. V shed 0 bases and J shed 0 bases, with 15 bases lying between them. The CDR3 reads CAISESQPRATSYNEQFF. The CDR3 coding sequence is TGTGCCATCAGTGAGTCACAACCCCGGGCTACCTCCTACAATGAGCAGTTCTTC.

The V and J genes are TRBV29-1 and TRBJ2-3; 7 nucleotides line up with TRBD2. There are 14 residues in the CDR3. Trimming at V came to 3 bases and at J to 5 bases, leaving 8 bases not matched to a gene. From germline, CDR1 is SQVTM and CDR2 ANQGSEA. The CDR3 sequence is CSVEMTGGRDTQYF. CDR3 nucleotide sequence: TGCAGCGTTGAGATGACGGGAGGCAGAGATACGCAGTATTTT.

CDR3 amino acids: CASSFGPSNTEAFF. The CDR3 DNA reads as TGTGCCAGCAGTTTCGGACCGTCGAACACTGAAGCTTTCTTT. The rearrangement links TRBV6-5 to TRBJ1-1; D uncertain. Germline lookup yields CDR1 MNHEY and CDR2 SVGAGI. V lost 4 bases and J lost 1, with 10 bases in between. CDR3 length: 14 residues.